The clone carrying this T cell receptor beta chain was seen just once. This sample was taken from a study of cytomegalovirus exposure and HLA in healthy donors. This CDR3 is 15 amino acids long. Germline V gene sequence: CDR1 SQVTM, CDR2 ANQGSEA. V lost 2 bases to trimming and J lost 0 bases, with 14 bases between them. Profiled with immunoSEQ multiplex PCR; TCRdb holds only in-frame clones, not every one. The sample holds about 160,000 clones; 86% are singletons and the top ten take 2% to 2.5%. This clonotype was sampled from a woman aged 18-35 years in good health and CMV-seronegative. Input material: PBMCs. V and J are TRBV29-1 and TRBJ2-7; D is ambiguous. The DNA of the CDR3 is TGCAGCGTTGAATATCAGGAACGGAACTCCTACGAGCAGTACTTC. Translating it yields CSVEYQERNSYEQYF.